One and the same sample provided the 2 T cell receptor beta chains below, sequenced in a study of shared clonotypes between healthy human individuals. Using immunoSEQ multiplex PCR, the repertoire was profiled, and TCRdb retains in-frame clones only, with some absent. Here the sample spans roughly 700,000 clones, around 74% being singletons. The sample comprised memory CD4+ T cells sorted from blood. Specified subset: CD45RA-negative fraction. The receptors shown here come from a woman aged 25 to 39 in good health.

This clone was picked up a small number of times. The genes are TRBV28 and TRBJ2-1, with TRBD1 matching 8 bases. The junction had 11 bases not matched to a gene; V was cut back by 6 bases and J by 7 bases. The length of the CDR3 is 15 residues. The germline V gene has CDR1 MDHEN and CDR2 SYDVKM. The CDR3 sequence is CASSYSTGALNEQFF. The CDR3 nucleotides are TGTGCCAGCAGCTATTCGACAGGGGCCTTAAATGAGCAGTTCTTC. Complete variable domain (other parts from reference TRBV28 and TRBJ2-1): DVKVTQSSRYLVKRTGEKVFLECVQDMDHENMFWYRQDPGLGLRLIYFSYDVKMKEKGDIPEGYSVSREKKERFSLILESASTNQTSMYLCASSYSTGALNEQFFGPGTRLTVL.

The rearrangement joins TRBV28 to TRBJ2-7; 13 nucleotides line up with TRBD2. The germline V gene has CDR1 MDHEN and CDR2 SYDVKM. The ends lost 7 bases at V and 3 bases at J; junction bases unmatched: 6. The CDR3 is made up of 15 amino acids. Written as DNA, the CDR3 is TGTGCCAGCAATCGGGGACTAGCGGGGCTCTACGAGCAGTACTTC. It specifies CASNRGLAGLYEQYF.